The clone carrying this T cell receptor beta chain was recorded many times. No antigen is known for it. In germline, CDR1 is KGHSH, CDR2 LQKENI. The J segment lost 2 bases and the V segment lost 3 bases, leaving 5 bases of the junction unmatched. This CDR3 has 16 residues. These data originate in a study of molecular identifiers for immune sequencing clone quantification. The study's findings and limits: Amid approximately 1 million naive cells, spiked Jurkat TCR RNA from one cell was reportedly still detectable.

TCRdb fed the PCR reads into MiXCR, producing one record per CDR3 protein. The sample has some 680,000 distinct CDR3 sequences, roughly 23% seen once. Sequenced: naive CD8+ T cells from blood, with Jurkat cell RNA spiked in. Regarding subset: FACS-sorted CD8+CD4-CCR7+CD45RA+ naive T cells. This TCR derives from a human donor in good health. Some libraries in this study had Jurkat cell RNA spiked in. The V and J genes are TRBV18 and TRBJ2-3; 10 bases match TRBD1. DNA of the CDR3: TGTGCCAGCTCACCGGAGAGACAGGGGGCCACAGATACGCAGTATTTT. As protein: CASSPERQGATDTQYF.